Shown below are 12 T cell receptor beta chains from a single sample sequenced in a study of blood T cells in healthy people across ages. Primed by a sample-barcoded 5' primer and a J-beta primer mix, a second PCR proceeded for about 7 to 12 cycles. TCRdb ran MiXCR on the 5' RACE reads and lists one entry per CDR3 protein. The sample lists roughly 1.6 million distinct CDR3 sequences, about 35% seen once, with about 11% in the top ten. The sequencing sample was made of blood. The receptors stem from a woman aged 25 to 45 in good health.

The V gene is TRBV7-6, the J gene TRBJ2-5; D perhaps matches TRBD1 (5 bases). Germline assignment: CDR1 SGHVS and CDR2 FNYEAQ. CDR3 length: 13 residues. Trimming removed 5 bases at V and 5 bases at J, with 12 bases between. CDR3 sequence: CASSRGPMETQYF. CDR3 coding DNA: TGTGCCAGCAGCAGGGGCCCAATGGAGACCCAGTACTTC.

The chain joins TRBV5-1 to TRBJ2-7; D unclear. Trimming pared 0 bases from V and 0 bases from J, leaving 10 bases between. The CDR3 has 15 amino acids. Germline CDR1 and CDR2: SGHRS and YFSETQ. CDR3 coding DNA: TGCGCCAGCAGCTTGGAACACGCTAGCTCCTACGAGCAGTACTTC. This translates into CASSLEHASSYEQYF. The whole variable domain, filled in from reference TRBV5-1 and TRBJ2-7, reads KAGVTQTPRYLIKTRGQQVTLSCSPISGHRSVSWYQQTPGQGLQFLFEYFSETQRNKGNFPGRFSGRQFSNSRSEMNVSTLELGDSALYLCASSLEHASSYEQYFGPGTRLTVT.

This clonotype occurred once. The CDR3 DNA reads TGTGCCAGCAGTTACTTCGGGGCCGGTGGATATAGCTCCTACAATGAGCAGTTCTTC. It specifies CASSYFGAGGYSSYNEQFF. The rearrangement links TRBV6-5 to TRBJ2-1; D possibly matches TRBD1 or TRBD2 (5 bases each). The CDR3 is 19 residues long. V gave up 1 base and J gave up 0 bases, with 19 bases separating them. Germline V gives CDR1 MNHEY, CDR2 SVGAGI.

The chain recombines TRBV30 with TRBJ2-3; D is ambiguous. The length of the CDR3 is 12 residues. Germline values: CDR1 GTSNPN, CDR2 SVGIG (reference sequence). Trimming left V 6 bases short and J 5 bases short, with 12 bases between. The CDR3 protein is CACQTTGDTQYF. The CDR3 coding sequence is TGTGCCTGTCAGACAACCGGAGATACGCAGTATTTT.

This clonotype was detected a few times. As DNA, the CDR3 is TGTGCCAGCAGCGTAGGTGGAGCAATGGAGATCTATGGGCAGTTCTTC. Its protein product is CASSVGGAMEIYGQFF. V and J are TRBV9 and TRBJ2-1; D remains unclear. The CDR3 totals 16 residues. CDR1 is SGDLS, CDR2 YYNGEE, per germline. V was pared by 0 bases and J by 12 bases, with 22 bases between.

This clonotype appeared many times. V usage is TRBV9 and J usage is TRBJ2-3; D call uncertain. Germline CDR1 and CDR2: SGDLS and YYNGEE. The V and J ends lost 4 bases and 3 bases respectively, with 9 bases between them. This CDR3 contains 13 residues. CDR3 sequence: CASSRNPTDTQYF. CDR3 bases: TGTGCCAGCAGCAGGAACCCAACAGATACGCAGTATTTT.

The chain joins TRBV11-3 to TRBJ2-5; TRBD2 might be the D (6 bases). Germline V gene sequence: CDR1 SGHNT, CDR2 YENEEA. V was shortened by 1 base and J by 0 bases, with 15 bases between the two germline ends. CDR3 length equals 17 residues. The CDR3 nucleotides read TGTGCCAGCAGCTTAGTTGGAGGGGCACAGTACCAAGAGACCCAGTACTTC. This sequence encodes CASSLVGGAQYQETQYF.

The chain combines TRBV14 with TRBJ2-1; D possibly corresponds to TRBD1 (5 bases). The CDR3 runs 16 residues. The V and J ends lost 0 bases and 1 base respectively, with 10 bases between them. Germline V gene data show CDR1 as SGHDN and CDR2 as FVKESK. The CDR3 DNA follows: TGTGCCAGCAGCCAAGAAAGGGGCGAGTCCTACAATGAGCAGTTCTTC. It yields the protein CASSQERGESYNEQFF.

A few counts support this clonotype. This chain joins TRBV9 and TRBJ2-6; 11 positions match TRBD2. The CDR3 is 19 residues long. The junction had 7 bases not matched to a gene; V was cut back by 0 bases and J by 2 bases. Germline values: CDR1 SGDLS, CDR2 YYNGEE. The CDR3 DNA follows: TGTGCCAGCAGCGTAGAAGGTAGTAGCGGGGGGGCTGGGGCCAACGTCCTGACTTTC. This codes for CASSVEGSSGGAGANVLTF.

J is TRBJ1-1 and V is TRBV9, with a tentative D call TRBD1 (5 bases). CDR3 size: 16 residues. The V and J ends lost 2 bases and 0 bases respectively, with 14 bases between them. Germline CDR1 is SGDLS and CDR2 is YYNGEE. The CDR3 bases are TGTGCCAGCAGCGTGGGACTAGGGGATATGAACACTGAAGCTTTCTTT. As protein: CASSVGLGDMNTEAFF.

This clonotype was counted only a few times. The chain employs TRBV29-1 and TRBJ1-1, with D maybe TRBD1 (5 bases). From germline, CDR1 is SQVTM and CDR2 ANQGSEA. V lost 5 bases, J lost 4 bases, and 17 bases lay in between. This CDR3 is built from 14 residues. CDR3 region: CSVRRVLLGTEAFF. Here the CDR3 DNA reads TGCAGCGTTCGCAGGGTTTTGTTGGGCACTGAAGCTTTCTTT.

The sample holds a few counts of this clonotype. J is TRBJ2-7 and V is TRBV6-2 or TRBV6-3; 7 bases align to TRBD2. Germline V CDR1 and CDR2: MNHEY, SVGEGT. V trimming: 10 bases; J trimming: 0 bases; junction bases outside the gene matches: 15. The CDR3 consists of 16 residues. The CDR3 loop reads CATTSPRRGSSYEQYF. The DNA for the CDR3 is TGTGCCACCACTTCCCCCCGGCGGGGGAGCTCCTACGAGCAGTACTTC.